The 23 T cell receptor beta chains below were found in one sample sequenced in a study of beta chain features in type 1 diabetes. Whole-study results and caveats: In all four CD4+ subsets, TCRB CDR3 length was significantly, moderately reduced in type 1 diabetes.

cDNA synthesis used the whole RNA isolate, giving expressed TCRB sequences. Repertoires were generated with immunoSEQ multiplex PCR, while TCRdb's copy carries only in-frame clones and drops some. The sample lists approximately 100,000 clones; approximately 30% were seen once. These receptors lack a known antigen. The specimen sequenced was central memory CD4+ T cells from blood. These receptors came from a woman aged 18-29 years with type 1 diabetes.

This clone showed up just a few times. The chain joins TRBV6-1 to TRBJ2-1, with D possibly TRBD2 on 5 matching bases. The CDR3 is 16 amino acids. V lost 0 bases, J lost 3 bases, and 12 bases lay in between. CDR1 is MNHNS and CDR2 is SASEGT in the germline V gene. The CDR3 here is CASSEALSARYNEQFF. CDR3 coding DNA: TGTGCCAGCAGTGAAGCGCTTAGCGCCCGCTACAATGAGCAGTTCTTC.

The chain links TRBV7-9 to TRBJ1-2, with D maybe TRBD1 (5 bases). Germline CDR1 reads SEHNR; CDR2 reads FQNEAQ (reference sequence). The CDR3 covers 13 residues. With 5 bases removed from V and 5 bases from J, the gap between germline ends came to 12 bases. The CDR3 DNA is TGTGCCAGCAGCCCCAGTGGGGGGTATGGCTACACCTTC. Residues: CASSPSGGYGYTF.

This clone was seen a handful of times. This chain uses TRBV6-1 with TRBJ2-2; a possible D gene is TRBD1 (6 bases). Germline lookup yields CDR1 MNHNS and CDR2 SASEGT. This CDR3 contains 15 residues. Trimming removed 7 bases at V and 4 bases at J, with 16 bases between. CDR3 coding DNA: TGTGCCAGCAAAAACCCGCAGGGGCCCACCGGGGAGCTGTTTTTT. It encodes CASKNPQGPTGELFF.

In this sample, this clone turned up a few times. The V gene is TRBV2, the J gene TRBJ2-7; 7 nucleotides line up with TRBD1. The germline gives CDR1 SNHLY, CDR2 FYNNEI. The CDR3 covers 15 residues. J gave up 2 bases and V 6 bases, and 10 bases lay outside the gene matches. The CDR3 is CASRYRGQSTYEQYF. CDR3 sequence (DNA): TGTGCCAGCAGGTACAGGGGCCAATCTACCTACGAGCAGTACTTC.

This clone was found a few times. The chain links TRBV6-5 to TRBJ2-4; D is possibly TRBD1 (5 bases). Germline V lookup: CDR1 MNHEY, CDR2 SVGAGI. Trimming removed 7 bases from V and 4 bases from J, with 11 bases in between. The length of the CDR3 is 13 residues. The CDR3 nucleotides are TGTGCCAGCATTGAGCAGGGAAAAAACATTCAGTACTTC. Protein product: CASIEQGKNIQYF.

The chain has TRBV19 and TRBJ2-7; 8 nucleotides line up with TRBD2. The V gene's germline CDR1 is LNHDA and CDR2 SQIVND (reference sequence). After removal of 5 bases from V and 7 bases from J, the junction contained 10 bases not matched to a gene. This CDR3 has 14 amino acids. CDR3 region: CASSQTGLVGEQYV. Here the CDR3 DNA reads TGTGCCAGTAGTCAAACGGGACTAGTGGGGGAGCAGTACGTC.

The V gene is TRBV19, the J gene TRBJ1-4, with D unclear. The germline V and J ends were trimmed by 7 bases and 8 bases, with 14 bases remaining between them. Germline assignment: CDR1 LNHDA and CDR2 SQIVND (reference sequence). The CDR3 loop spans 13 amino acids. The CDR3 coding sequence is TGTGCCAGTAAGGAAGGAGCGAGGGAAAAACTGTTTTTT. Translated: CASKEGAREKLFF.

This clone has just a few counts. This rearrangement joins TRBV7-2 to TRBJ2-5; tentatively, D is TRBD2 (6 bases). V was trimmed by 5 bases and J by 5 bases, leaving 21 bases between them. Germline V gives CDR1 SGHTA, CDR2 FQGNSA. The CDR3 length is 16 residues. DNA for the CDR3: TGTGCCAGCAGCCCCACTCTCTATGGGAGGAGGGAGACCCAGTACTTC. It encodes CASSPTLYGRRETQYF.

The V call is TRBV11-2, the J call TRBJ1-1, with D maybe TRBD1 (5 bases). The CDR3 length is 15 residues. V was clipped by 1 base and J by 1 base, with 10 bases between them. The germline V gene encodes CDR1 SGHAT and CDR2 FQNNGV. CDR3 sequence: CASSLGTGPNTEAFF. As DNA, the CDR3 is TGTGCCAGCAGCTTAGGCACAGGCCCGAACACTGAAGCTTTCTTT.

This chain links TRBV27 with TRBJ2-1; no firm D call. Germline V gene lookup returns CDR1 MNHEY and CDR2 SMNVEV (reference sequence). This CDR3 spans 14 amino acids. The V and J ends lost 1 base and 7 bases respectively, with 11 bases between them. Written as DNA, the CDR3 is TGTGCCAGCAGTTTATGGCGAGGTGGGAATGAGCAGTTCTTC. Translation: CASSLWRGGNEQFF.

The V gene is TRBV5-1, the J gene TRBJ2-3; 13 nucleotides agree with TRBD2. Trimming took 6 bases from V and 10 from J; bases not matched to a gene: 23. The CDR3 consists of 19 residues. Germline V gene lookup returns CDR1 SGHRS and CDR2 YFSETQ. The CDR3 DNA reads TGCGCCAGCAACGCGGGACTAGCGGGACCACCCTCACAAACCGTTCCGCAGTATTTT. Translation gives CASNAGLAGPPSQTVPQYF.

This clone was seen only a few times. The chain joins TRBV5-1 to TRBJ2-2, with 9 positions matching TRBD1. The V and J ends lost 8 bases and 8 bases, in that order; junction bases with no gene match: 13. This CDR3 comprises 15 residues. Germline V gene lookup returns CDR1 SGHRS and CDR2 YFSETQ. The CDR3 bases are TGCGCCAGTAAAACCGGGACAGGGACTTCGGGGGAGCTGTTTTTT. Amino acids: CASKTGTGTSGELFF.

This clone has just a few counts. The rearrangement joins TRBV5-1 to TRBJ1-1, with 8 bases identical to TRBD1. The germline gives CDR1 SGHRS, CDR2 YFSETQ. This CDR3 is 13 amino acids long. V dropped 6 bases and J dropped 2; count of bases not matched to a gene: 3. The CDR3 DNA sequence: TGCGCCAGCACGGGACAGGTTAACACTGAAGCTTTCTTT. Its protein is CASTGQVNTEAFF.

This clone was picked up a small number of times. The CDR3 reads CASSKTGTSGSEDTQYF. As DNA, the CDR3 is TGCGCCAGCAGCAAAACCGGGACTAGCGGGAGTGAAGATACGCAGTATTTT. V gene TRBV5-1 combines with J gene TRBJ2-3, with 14 bases matching TRBD2. The CDR3 spans 17 residues. Trimming took 4 bases from V and 5 from J; bases not matched to a gene: 9. Germline V gene data show CDR1 as SGHRS and CDR2 as YFSETQ.

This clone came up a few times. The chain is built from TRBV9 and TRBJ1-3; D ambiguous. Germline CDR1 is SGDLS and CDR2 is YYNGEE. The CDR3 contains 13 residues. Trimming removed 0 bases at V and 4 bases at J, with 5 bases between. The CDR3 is CASSVDQGNTIYF. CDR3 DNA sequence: TGTGCCAGCAGCGTAGATCAGGGAAACACCATATATTTT.

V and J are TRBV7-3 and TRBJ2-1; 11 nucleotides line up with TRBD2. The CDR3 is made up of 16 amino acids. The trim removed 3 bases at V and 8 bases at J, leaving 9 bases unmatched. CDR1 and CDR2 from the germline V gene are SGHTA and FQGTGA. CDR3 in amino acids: CASSLLAGGGGYEQFF. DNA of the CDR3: TGTGCCAGCAGCTTGCTAGCGGGAGGAGGAGGCTATGAGCAGTTCTTC.

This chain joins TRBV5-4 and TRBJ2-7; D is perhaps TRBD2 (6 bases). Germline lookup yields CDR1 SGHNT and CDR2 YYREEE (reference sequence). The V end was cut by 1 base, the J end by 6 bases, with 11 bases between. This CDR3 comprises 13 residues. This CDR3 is CASSLPGTSEQYF. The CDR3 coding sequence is TGTGCCAGCAGCTTGCCCGGGACTTCCGAGCAGTACTTC. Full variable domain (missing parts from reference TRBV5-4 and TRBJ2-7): ETGVTQSPTHLIKTRGQQVTLRCSSQSGHNTVSWYQQALGQGPQFIFQYYREEENGRGNFPPRFSGLQFPNYSSELNVNALELDDSALYLCASSLPGTSEQYFGPGTRLTVT.

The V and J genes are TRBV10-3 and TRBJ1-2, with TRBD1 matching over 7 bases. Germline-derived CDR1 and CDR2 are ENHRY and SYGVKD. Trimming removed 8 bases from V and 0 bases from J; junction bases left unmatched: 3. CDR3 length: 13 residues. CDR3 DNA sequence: TGTGCCATCCGGGACAGCACTAACTATGGCTACACCTTC. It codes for CAIRDSTNYGYTF.

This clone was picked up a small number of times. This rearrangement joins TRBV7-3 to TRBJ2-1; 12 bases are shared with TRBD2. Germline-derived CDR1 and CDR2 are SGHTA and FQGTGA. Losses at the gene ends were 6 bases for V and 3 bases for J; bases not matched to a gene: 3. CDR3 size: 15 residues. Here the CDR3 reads CASSLAGGNYNEQFF. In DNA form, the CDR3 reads TGTGCCAGCAGTCTAGCGGGAGGGAACTACAATGAGCAGTTCTTC.

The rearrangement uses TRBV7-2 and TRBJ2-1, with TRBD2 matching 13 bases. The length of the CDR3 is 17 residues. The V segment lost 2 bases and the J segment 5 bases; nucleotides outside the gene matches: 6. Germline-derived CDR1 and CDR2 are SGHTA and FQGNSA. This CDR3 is CASSLFRTSGSNNEQFF. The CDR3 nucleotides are TGTGCCAGCAGCTTATTTAGGACTAGCGGGAGCAACAATGAGCAGTTCTTC.

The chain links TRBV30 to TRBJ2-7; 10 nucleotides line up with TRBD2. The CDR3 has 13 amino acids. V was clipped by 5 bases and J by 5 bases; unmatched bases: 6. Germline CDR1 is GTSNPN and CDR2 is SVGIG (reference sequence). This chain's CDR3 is CAWGRLAGNEQYF. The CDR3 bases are TGTGCCTGGGGTCGACTAGCGGGTAACGAGCAGTACTTC.

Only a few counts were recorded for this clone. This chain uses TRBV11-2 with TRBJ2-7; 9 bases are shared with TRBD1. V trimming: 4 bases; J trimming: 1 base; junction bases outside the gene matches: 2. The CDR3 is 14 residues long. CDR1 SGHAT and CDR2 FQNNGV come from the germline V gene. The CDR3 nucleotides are TGTGCCAGCAGCTCCGACAGGGGGTCCTACGAGCAGTACGTC. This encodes CASSSDRGSYEQYV.

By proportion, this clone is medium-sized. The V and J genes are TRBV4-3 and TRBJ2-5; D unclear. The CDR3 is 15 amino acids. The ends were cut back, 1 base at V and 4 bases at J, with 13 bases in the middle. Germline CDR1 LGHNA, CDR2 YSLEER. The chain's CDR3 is CASSQGSGFGETQYF. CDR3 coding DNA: TGCGCCAGCAGCCAAGGTTCAGGTTTTGGAGAGACCCAGTACTTC.